The present TCR beta chain was sequenced within a study of shared clonotypes between healthy human individuals. Overall study: Donors, aged 18 to 49, were a couple of women and a few men. CD4 naive and memory got three plates each, CD8 naive two, CD8 memory one. The study, taken as a whole, reports: Generally, estimated richness proved larger in naive subsets than it did in memory subsets.

Splitting the CD4+ cells yielded a CD45RA+ naive subset and a CD45RA-negative memory subset. With respect to this clone: Its antigen is unidentified. This CDR3 is also generated by other DNA sequences in the sample.

V lost 6 bases to trimming and J lost 1 base, with 7 bases between them. Germline assignment: CDR1 SQVTM and CDR2 ANQGSEA. The CDR3 consists of 13 residues. Generated by immunoSEQ multiplex PCR, the TCRdb table keeps only in-frame clones and is missing some. This sample has some 1 million clones, with roughly 80% found just once. V is TRBV29-1 and J is TRBJ1-6; D not resolved. The TCR originated in a man aged 18-30 years in good health. Sequenced: memory CD4+ T cells sorted from blood. This sample's subset: CD45RA-negative fraction. The DNA for the CDR3 is TGCAGCGTCCTAGAGTCCTATAATTCACCCCTCCACTTT. Its protein product is CSVLESYNSPLHF.